These 25 T cell receptor beta chains were all obtained from the same sample, sequenced in a study of blood T cell repertoires in COVID-19. Assay: immunoSEQ multiplex PCR; the TCRdb copy retains only in-frame clones and omits some. Of tens of thousands of clones detected, around four fifths appear once; the ten largest clones hold around 13%. Sequencing was performed on peripheral blood. Receptor source: a man older than 75 with acute or convalescent COVID-19.

The V and J genes are TRBV2 and TRBJ2-2; D may be TRBD1 (5 bases). The V gene's germline CDR1 is SNHLY and CDR2 FYNNEI. Deletions cut 0 bases from V and 3 bases from J, with 11 bases between. This CDR3 is 16 amino acids long. This chain's CDR3 is CASSEAGRVYTGELFF. DNA for the CDR3: TGTGCCAGCAGTGAAGCGGGCAGGGTGTACACCGGGGAGCTGTTTTTT. The full variable domain, its missing parts supplied by reference TRBV2 and TRBJ2-2, is EPEVTQTPSHQVTQMGQEVILRCVPISNHLYFYWYRQILGQKVEFLVSFYNNEISEKSEIFDDQFSVERPDGSNFTLKIRSTKLEDSAMYFCASSEAGRVYTGELFFGEGSRLTVL.

V gene TRBV11-2 combines with J gene TRBJ1-5; TRBD1 agrees at 10 bases. The CDR3 consists of 12 residues. The germline gives CDR1 SGHAT, CDR2 FQNNGV. Trimming removed 5 bases from V and 16 bases from J; junction bases left unmatched: 8. The CDR3 here is CASSTGTGVQHF. The CDR3, as DNA: TGTGCCAGCAGCACAGGGACAGGGGTTCAACATTTT.

The J gene is TRBJ2-5, the V gene TRBV9; D is perhaps TRBD1 (5 bases). Trimming took off 0 bases at V and 5 bases at J, with 14 bases between the two ends. The length of the CDR3 is 15 residues. In germline, CDR1 is SGDLS, CDR2 YYNGEE. This CDR3 is CASSVGWGPGETQYF. CDR3 DNA sequence: TGTGCCAGCAGCGTAGGCTGGGGCCCAGGGGAGACCCAGTACTTC. The variable domain in full, with the rest retrieved from reference TRBV9 and TRBJ2-5, is DSGVTQTPKHLITATGQRVTLRCSPRSGDLSVYWYQQSLDQGLQFLIQYYNGEERAKGNILERFSAQQFPDLHSELNLSSLELGDSALYFCASSVGWGPGETQYFGPGTRLLVL.

The chain is built from TRBV5-1 and TRBJ1-1; 10 nucleotides line up with TRBD1. The germline V gene encodes CDR1 SGHRS and CDR2 YFSETQ. This CDR3 contains 15 residues. The V gene end was trimmed by 4 bases and the J gene end by 1 base; junction bases not matched to a gene: 4. The CDR3 nucleotides are TGCGCCAGCAGCCCCGGACAGGGGGGGAACACTGAAGCTTTCTTT. As protein: CASSPGQGGNTEAFF.

In its sample, this clone was seen a few times. The chain uses TRBV3-1 (or the pseudogene TRBV3-2) and TRBJ2-7; D remains ambiguous. The germline gives CDR1 LGHDT, CDR2 YNNKEL (reference sequence). The ends were cut back, 1 base at V and 4 bases at J, with 8 bases in the middle. The CDR3 has 13 residues. CDR3 DNA sequence: TGTGCCAGCAGCCAAGGTGACGGGTACGAGCAGTACTTC. It yields the protein CASSQGDGYEQYF.

About this clone: Compared with germline, one end of the junction differs, possibly owing to a read error. The CDR3 spells CASSLYSEQFF. The CDR3 DNA is TGTGCCAGCAGCTTATACAGTGAGCAGTTCTTC. This chain joins TRBV11-3 and TRBJ2-1; unclear D gene. This CDR3 has 11 amino acids. In germline, CDR1 is SGHNT, CDR2 YENEEA.

V gene TRBV7-2 combines with J gene TRBJ1-2; the match to TRBD1 covers 7 bases. The CDR3 is 13 residues long. J gave up 7 bases and V 6 bases, and 8 bases lay outside the gene matches. Germline loops: CDR1 SGHTA, CDR2 FQGNSA. The CDR3 DNA reads TGTGCCAGCAGTTCCGACAGGGCTAGTGGCTACACCTTC. Translated, it gives CASSSDRASGYTF.

This clone has a single count. DNA for the CDR3: TGTGCCAGCAGTTACGACAGCTATGGCTACACCTTC. This codes for CASSYDSYGYTF. V and J are TRBV6-2 or TRBV6-3 and TRBJ1-2; maybe TRBD1 (5 bases). V lost 2 bases and J 4 bases, leaving 5 bases between the germline ends. The CDR3 totals 12 residues. Per germline, CDR1 MNHEY and CDR2 SVGEGT.

The rearrangement links TRBV5-4 to TRBJ1-1, with D hard to call. V lost 4 bases and J 0 bases, leaving 7 bases between the germline ends. This CDR3 is 13 amino acids long. Germline V gives CDR1 SGHNT, CDR2 YYREEE (reference sequence). In nucleotides, the CDR3 is TGTGCCAGCAGCGTGCTAATGAACACTGAAGCTTTCTTT. This gives the protein CASSVLMNTEAFF.

This sequence joins TRBV30 and TRBJ1-5, with TRBD1 identical over 9 bases. There are 15 residues in the CDR3. J was trimmed by 2 bases and V by 2 bases; bases with no gene match: 4. The germline gives CDR1 GTSNPN, CDR2 SVGIG (reference sequence). The CDR3 bases are TGTGCCTGGAGTCCGGACAGGGGAGGCAATCAGCCCCAGCATTTT. Residues: CAWSPDRGGNQPQHF. Full variable domain (rest looked up from reference TRBV30 and TRBJ1-5): SQTIHQWPATLVQPVGSPLSLECTVEGTSNPNLYWYRQAAGRGLQLLFYSVGIGQISSEVPQNLSASRPQDRQFILSSKKLLLSDSGFYLCAWSPDRGGNQPQHFGDGTRLSIL.

The chain is built from TRBV6-5 and TRBJ1-6, with 9 bases matching TRBD1. The trim removed 7 bases at V and 7 bases at J, leaving 8 bases unmatched. Germline V CDR1 and CDR2: MNHEY, SVGAGI. CDR3 length equals 15 residues. Here the CDR3 DNA reads TGTGCCAGCACCGAGACAGGGGGACTCAATTCACCCCTCCACTTT. Translated, it gives CASTETGGLNSPLHF.

V usage is TRBV19 and J usage is TRBJ2-7; TRBD1 agrees at 10 bases. The CDR3 extends over 15 amino acids. Germline trimming cut 1 base from V and 4 bases from J; bases unmatched to any gene: 4. CDR1 LNHDA and CDR2 SQIVND come from the germline V gene (reference sequence). The chain's CDR3 is CASSIVGTGAYEQYF. DNA for the CDR3: TGTGCCAGTAGTATAGTCGGGACAGGGGCGTACGAGCAGTACTTC. Full variable domain (rest looked up from reference TRBV19 and TRBJ2-7): DGGITQSPKYLFRKEGQNVTLSCEQNLNHDAMYWYRQDPGQGLRLIYYSQIVNDFQKGDIAEGYSVSREKKESFPLTVTSAQKNPTAFYLCASSIVGTGAYEQYFGPGTRLTVT.

To note about this clone: Other DNA sequences in the sample encode the same CDR3. J is TRBJ2-1 and V is TRBV11-3; TRBD2 aligns across 10 bases. Germline CDR1 and CDR2: SGHNT and YENEEA. This CDR3 comprises 14 residues. Unmatched junction bases numbered 2, after V lost 5 bases and J lost 4 bases. The DNA for the CDR3 is TGTGCCAGCAGCCTGGGACTAGCGTACAATGAGCAGTTCTTC. As protein: CASSLGLAYNEQFF.

The chain is built from TRBV2 and TRBJ2-1, with 9 positions matching TRBD2. The length of the CDR3 is 14 residues. V shed 7 bases, J shed 4 bases, and the junction held 5 bases outside the gene matches. The V gene's germline CDR1 is SNHLY and CDR2 FYNNEI. For the CDR3, the DNA is TGTGCCAGCACCCTCCTAGCGGGATACAATGAGCAGTTCTTC. Its protein is CASTLLAGYNEQFF. Looking up the rest from reference TRBV2 and TRBJ2-1 gives the full variable domain: EPEVTQTPSHQVTQMGQEVILRCVPISNHLYFYWYRQILGQKVEFLVSFYNNEISEKSEIFDDQFSVERPDGSNFTLKIRSTKLEDSAMYFCASTLLAGYNEQFFGPGTRLTVL.

The CDR3 loop reads CASSPSTSNQPQHF. The DNA for the CDR3 is TGTGCCAGCAGCCCTTCGACAAGCAATCAGCCCCAGCATTTT. The chain carries TRBV7-2 and TRBJ1-5; D is unresolved. V was cut by 5 bases and J by 1 base, with 9 bases left in between. Germline V gives CDR1 SGHTA, CDR2 FQGNSA. The CDR3 spans 14 residues.

The V call is TRBV2, the J call TRBJ1-1, with a weak D call TRBD1 (6 bases). This CDR3 is built from 14 residues. V lost 5 bases, J lost 6 bases, and 16 bases lay in between. CDR1 and CDR2 from the germline V gene are SNHLY and FYNNEI. The CDR3, as DNA: TGTGCCAGCAGTTCCCTACAAACAGGGTCTGAAGCTTTCTTT. Encoded protein: CASSSLQTGSEAFF.

The rearrangement links TRBV11-3 to TRBJ1-2, with 8 positions matching TRBD1. The J segment lost 8 bases and the V segment lost 2 bases, leaving 7 bases of the junction unmatched. Germline V gives CDR1 SGHNT, CDR2 YENEEA. CDR3 size: 14 residues. The CDR3 is CASSLRGQAGGYTF. CDR3 DNA sequence: TGTGCCAGCAGCTTAAGGGGACAGGCGGGGGGCTACACCTTC. Full variable domain (outside the CDR3, taken from reference TRBV11-3 and TRBJ1-2): EAGVVQSPRYKIIEKKQPVAFWCNPISGHNTLYWYLQNLGQGPELLIRYENEEAVDDSQLPKDRFSAERLKGVDSTLKIQPAELGDSAVYLCASSLRGQAGGYTFGSGTRLTVV.

V is TRBV19 and J is TRBJ1-5, with TRBD1 identical over 8 bases. Germline loops: CDR1 LNHDA, CDR2 SQIVND (reference sequence). Trimming at V came to 5 bases and at J to 7 bases, leaving 13 bases not matched to a gene. The CDR3 loop spans 16 amino acids. The CDR3 reads CASSGETGAGRQPQHF. In DNA, the CDR3 is TGTGCCAGTAGTGGGGAGACAGGGGCCGGGAGGCAGCCCCAGCATTTT.

The genes are TRBV5-4 and TRBJ2-3, with 10 positions matching TRBD2. The CDR3 sequence is 15 residues long. J was trimmed by 3 bases and V by 4 bases; bases with no gene match: 5. CDR1 SGHNT and CDR2 YYREEE come from the germline V gene (reference sequence). In DNA, the CDR3 is TGTGCCAGCAGCGGCGGACTAGCGGCGACAGATACGCAGTATTTT. It yields the protein CASSGGLAATDTQYF.

This clone was detected only a few times. The chain employs TRBV5-5 and TRBJ2-2, with D perhaps matching TRBD2 (6 bases). The CDR3 runs to 15 residues. Germline-derived CDR1 and CDR2 are SGHKS and YYEKEE (reference sequence). V was clipped by 6 bases and J by 0 bases, with 12 bases between them. The CDR3 is CASTSGLANTGELFF. In DNA form, the CDR3 reads TGTGCCAGCACCTCGGGACTCGCGAACACCGGGGAGCTGTTTTTT.

The gene calls are TRBV23-1 and TRBJ1-1; the D is unclear. TRBV23-1 is sorted into the ORF group, with uncertain function. This CDR3 has 14 residues. The V gene lost 0 bases and the J gene lost 1 base, with 6 bases spanning the gap. The CDR3 region is CASSQSRENTEAFF. The CDR3 coding sequence is TGCGCCAGCAGTCAATCCCGGGAGAACACTGAAGCTTTCTTT.

This clone was observed once. This chain connects TRBV29-1 to TRBJ1-4, with D unclear. CDR3 length equals 14 residues. Germline values: CDR1 SQVTM, CDR2 ANQGSEA. Trimming pared 5 bases from V and 7 bases from J, leaving 17 bases between. CDR3 nucleotides: TGCAGCGTTATCCTTGCGGCTGACGGTGAAAAACTGTTTTTT. Encoded protein: CSVILAADGEKLFF.

This clone was observed a handful of times. The genes are TRBV28 and TRBJ2-3; D ambiguous. Trimming left V 7 bases short and J 2 bases short, with 16 bases between. The germline gives CDR1 MDHEN, CDR2 SYDVKM. This CDR3 has 15 amino acids. The CDR3 reads CASIPSRRYTDTQYF. DNA of the CDR3: TGTGCCAGCATTCCGAGTCGGAGATACACAGATACGCAGTATTTT. Full variable domain (outside the CDR3, taken from reference TRBV28 and TRBJ2-3): DVKVTQSSRYLVKRTGEKVFLECVQDMDHENMFWYRQDPGLGLRLIYFSYDVKMKEKGDIPEGYSVSREKKERFSLILESASTNQTSMYLCASIPSRRYTDTQYFGPGTRLTVL.

This chain uses TRBV19 with TRBJ2-3; no clear D gene. V was cut by 3 bases and J by 5 bases, with 9 bases left in between. Germline assignment: CDR1 LNHDA and CDR2 SQIVND (reference sequence). This CDR3 is built from 13 residues. This CDR3 is CASSIRVGDTQYF. DNA for the CDR3: TGTGCCAGTAGTATCCGGGTGGGAGATACGCAGTATTTT. The full variable domain, with the rest looked up from reference TRBV19 and TRBJ2-3, is DGGITQSPKYLFRKEGQNVTLSCEQNLNHDAMYWYRQDPGQGLRLIYYSQIVNDFQKGDIAEGYSVSREKKESFPLTVTSAQKNPTAFYLCASSIRVGDTQYFGPGTRLTVL.

V usage is TRBV29-1 and J usage is TRBJ2-7, with a weak D call TRBD1 (6 bases). Germline CDR1 is SQVTM and CDR2 is ANQGSEA. The germline V and J ends were trimmed by 1 base and 0 bases, with 13 bases remaining between them. This CDR3 has 15 amino acids. The CDR3 DNA sequence: TGCAGCGTTGAAGTGTTGGACAGAAGCTCCTACGAGCAGTACTTC. Amino acid sequence: CSVEVLDRSSYEQYF.